A selection of T cell receptor beta chains follows, all from one sample in a study of blood T cell repertoires in COVID-19. Some clones are missing from TCRdb's copy, which holds only in-frame ones; the method was immunoSEQ multiplex PCR. The table includes 300,000 to 500,000 clones, roughly 90% detected once. The sequenced sample was PBMCs or T cells enriched from blood (not recorded which). The source of these receptors is a woman younger than 45 with acute COVID-19. The CDR3 runs from the conserved cysteine through the conserved F or W. The order of the fields is V gene, J gene, clone size, D gene, CDR3 protein, CDR3 DNA. The D gene is left open where the match is weak. The listing skips clone size in some rows; elsewhere it reads once, few, many or a size class.

TRBV10-1,TRBJ2-3,-,TRBD1,CASSESVRGRTDTQYF,TGCGCCAGCAGTGAGTCGGTCAGGGGGCGAACAGATACGCAGTATTTT
TRBV4-1,TRBJ1-5,-,-,CASSQEWTINGQPQHF,TGCGCCAGCAGCCAAGAGTGGACAATCAATGGTCAGCCCCAGCATTTT
TRBV5-6,TRBJ2-3,-,TRBD1,CASSNMGQGPTDTQYF,TGTGCCAGCAGCAACATGGGACAGGGACCGACAGATACGCAGTATTTT
TRBV19,TRBJ2-7,few,-,CASRGGSDYEQYF,TGTGCCAGTAGAGGGGGTAGTGACTACGAGCAGTACTTC
TRBV12-2,TRBJ2-7,-,-,CASRLLCEQYF,TGTGCAAGTCGCTTACTATGCGAGCAGTACTTC
TRBV4-1,TRBJ1-1,once,-,CASSARAGTEAFF,TGCGCCAGCAGCGCCAGGGCTGGCACTGAAGCTTTCTTT
TRBV15,TRBJ1-1,-,TRBD1,CATSRARQGGRAFF,TGTGCCACCAGCAGGGCAAGACAGGGGGGTAGAGCTTTCTTT
TRBV4-1,TRBJ1-2,-,-,CASSLTHQGIDGYTF,TGCGCCAGCAGCCTCACTCACCAGGGGATAGATGGCTACACCTTC
TRBV29-1,TRBJ2-3,-,-,CSACPGFSTDTQYF,TGCAGCGCCTGTCCAGGGTTTTCCACAGATACGCAGTATTTT
TRBV9,TRBJ1-3,-,-,CASSVGMEQGFGNTIYF,TGTGCCAGCAGCGTAGGGATGGAGCAGGGCTTTGGAAACACCATATATTTT
TRBV5-4,TRBJ1-1,-,TRBD1,CASNVGGAGTEAFF,TGTGCCAGCAACGTAGGGGGCGCGGGCACTGAAGCTTTCTTT
TRBV7-6,TRBJ2-7,-,-,CASSPGGGSEQYF,TGTGCCAGCAGCCCCGGAGGGGGCTCCGAGCAGTACTTC
TRBV24-1,TRBJ1-2,-,TRBD1,CATSARDRSNGYTF,TGTGCCACCAGTGCTAGGGACAGGAGTAATGGCTACACCTTC
TRBV19,TRBJ1-5,-,TRBD1,CASSGQGAENNQPQHF,TGTGCCAGTAGCGGACAGGGGGCCGAAAACAATCAGCCCCAGCATTTT
TRBV3-1/TRBV3-2,TRBJ2-7,-,-,CASSPTNAGGGEQYF,TGTGCCAGCAGCCCCACAAACGCCGGGGGAGGAGAGCAGTACTTC
TRBV4-2,TRBJ2-1,once,TRBD2,CASSQELAGGDNEQFF,TGTGCCAGCAGCCAGGAACTAGCGGGGGGTGATAATGAGCAGTTCTTC
TRBV7-3,TRBJ2-3,-,TRBD2,CASSHVRGGGTDTQYF,TGTGCCAGCAGCCATGTACGGGGGGGTGGCACAGATACGCAGTATTTT
TRBV7-2,TRBJ1-3,-,-,CASSFHSGSSGNTIYF,TGTGCCAGCAGCTTCCACAGTGGTTCCTCTGGAAACACCATATATTTT
TRBV19,TRBJ1-4,-,TRBD1,CASSDRDRKSTNEKLFF,TGTGCCAGTAGTGACCGGGACAGAAAATCAACTAATGAAAAACTGTTTTTT
TRBV9,TRBJ2-3,-,TRBD1,CASSVGGGGDTQYF,TGTGCCAGCAGCGTAGGAGGGGGCGGAGATACGCAGTATTTT
TRBV24-1,TRBJ2-7,-,-,CATSDPLTDPYEQYF,TGTGCCACCAGTGATCCCTTGACTGACCCCTACGAGCAGTACTTC
TRBV5-1,TRBJ2-5,-,TRBD2,CASSLEAGGQETQYF,TGCGCCAGCAGCTTGGAGGCGGGAGGCCAAGAGACCCAGTACTTC
TRBV30,TRBJ2-1,-,-,CAWTPGAWGNEQFF,TGTGCATGGACCCCAGGGGCTTGGGGGAATGAGCAGTTCTTC
TRBV5-5,TRBJ2-7,-,TRBD2,CASSLWGGSPLQQYF,TGTGCCAGCAGCTTGTGGGGGGGGTCCCCGCTACAGCAGTACTTC
TRBV12-5,TRBJ2-7,-,-,CASGLTVEGEQYF,TGTGCTAGTGGTTTGACTGTCGAGGGCGAGCAGTACTTC
TRBV7-9,TRBJ2-1,-,TRBD2,CASSFWLAGKNEQFF,TGTGCCAGCAGCTTTTGGCTAGCGGGGAAAAATGAGCAGTTCTTC
TRBV3-1/TRBV3-2,TRBJ2-7,-,TRBD2,CASSLKRGLAFSYEQYF,TGTGCCAGCAGCCTAAAACGGGGACTAGCGTTCTCCTACGAGCAGTACTTC
TRBV10-3,TRBJ2-1,-,TRBD2,CAITHGSSGGRGYNEQFF,TGTGCCATCACTCATGGGTCTAGCGGGGGTCGCGGCTACAATGAGCAGTTCTTC
TRBV20-1,TRBJ2-1,-,TRBD2,CSASAPNGGASNNEQFF,TGCAGTGCTAGTGCTCCGAACGGGGGGGCCTCCAACAATGAGCAGTTCTTC
TRBV12-5,TRBJ2-7,-,-,CASGFGGSYEQYF,TGTGCTAGTGGTTTCGGGGGCTCCTACGAGCAGTACTTC
TRBV7-9,TRBJ2-2,-,-,CASRRGTGELFF,TGTGCCAGCAGAAGGGGAACCGGGGAGCTGTTTTTT
TRBV30,TRBJ2-4,-,TRBD2,CAWSYSRGGRSQNIQYF,TGTGCCTGGAGTTACTCGCGGGGGGGTCGATCCCAAAACATTCAGTACTTC
TRBV19,TRBJ2-7,-,TRBD1,CASSRLQRTGAYEQYF,TGTGCCAGTAGTCGCCTACAGCGAACAGGGGCCTACGAGCAGTACTTC
TRBV6-5,TRBJ2-7,-,-,CASSSQGRYEQYF,TGTGCCAGCAGTTCACAGGGACGATACGAGCAGTACTTC
TRBV24-1,TRBJ2-2,-,TRBD1,CATKGGTGDNTGELFF,TGTGCCACCAAAGGAGGGACAGGGGATAACACCGGGGAGCTGTTTTTT
TRBV5-1,TRBJ2-2,-,TRBD1,CASSLQQGANTGELFF,TGCGCCAGCAGCTTGCAACAGGGGGCGAACACCGGGGAGCTGTTTTTT
TRBV6-4,TRBJ2-3,-,TRBD1,CASSDRGLGADTQYF,TGTGCCAGCAGTGACAGGGGGCTGGGTGCAGATACGCAGTATTTT
TRBV5-1,TRBJ1-5,-,-,CASSFGQQYNQPQHF,TGCGCCAGCAGCTTCGGACAGCAGTATAATCAGCCCCAGCATTTT
TRBV4-2,TRBJ1-4,few,-,CASSQRSGVEKLFF,TGTGCCAGCAGCCAAAGGTCAGGGGTGGAAAAACTGTTTTTT
TRBV6-2/TRBV6-3,TRBJ2-7,few,TRBD1,CASSPGTGGFDEQYF,TGTGCCAGCAGTCCCGGGACAGGGGGCTTCGACGAGCAGTACTTC
TRBV5-1,TRBJ1-2,-,-,CASSLAGIYGYTF,TGCGCCAGCAGCTTAGCAGGAATCTATGGCTACACCTTC
TRBV4-1,TRBJ1-1,-,-,CASSREGRNTEAFF,TGCGCCAGCAGCAGGGAGGGTAGGAACACTGAAGCTTTCTTT
TRBV7-3,TRBJ2-7,-,TRBD2,CASSYGTSGGNEQYF,TGTGCCAGCAGCTACGGGACTAGCGGGGGCAACGAGCAGTACTTC
TRBV19,TRBJ2-7,-,TRBD2,CASSQGGVYEQYF,TGTGCCAGTAGTCAGGGAGGGGTCTACGAGCAGTACTTC
TRBV6-4,TRBJ2-2,-,-,CASSGQHGRELFF,TGTGCCAGCAGTGGCCAACACGGGAGGGAGCTGTTTTTT
TRBV5-1,TRBJ1-6,-,-,CASSLGSGEGSPLHF,TGCGCCAGCAGCTTGGGGTCAGGGGAGGGTTCACCCCTCCACTTT
TRBV7-2,TRBJ1-2,-,-,CASSLEQGAGFGGYTF,TGTGCCAGCAGCTTAGAGCAGGGCGCTGGCTTTGGTGGCTACACCTTC
TRBV3-1/TRBV3-2,TRBJ1-1,-,TRBD1,CASSLIRQGTEAFF,TGTGCCAGCAGCCTGATAAGACAGGGCACTGAAGCTTTCTTT
TRBV27,TRBJ2-7,-,TRBD1,CASCNRGKVYEQYF,TGTGCCAGCTGCAACAGGGGTAAAGTCTACGAGCAGTACTTC
TRBV3-1/TRBV3-2,TRBJ2-1,once,TRBD1,CASHRGTEQFF,TGTGCCAGCCACAGGGGGACTGAGCAGTTCTTC
TRBV30,TRBJ1-1,-,-,CAWMPGTFTEAFF,TGTGCCTGGATGCCAGGGACATTCACTGAAGCTTTCTTT
TRBV27,TRBJ1-6,-,-,CASRPGTTYSPLHF,TGTGCCAGCAGGCCCGGGACAACATATTCACCCCTCCACTTT
TRBV4-3,TRBJ2-3,-,TRBD2,CASSPSGGAGTDTQYF,TGCGCCAGCAGCCCAAGCGGGGGGGCGGGCACAGATACGCAGTATTTT
TRBV10-3,TRBJ1-6,-,TRBD1,CAIRDRANDSPLHF,TGTGCCATCCGGGACAGGGCGAATGACTCACCCCTCCACTTT